The 30 T cell receptor beta chains reported below all come from one sample, sequenced in a study of Graves' ophthalmopathy and Graves' hyperthyroidism. RNA transcripts were the template, and TCR beta CDR3 regions were amplified from them. A first-round RT-PCR used HTBI primers, followed by a second-round multiplex PCR. MiXCR was run by TCRdb on the multiplex PCR reads, yielding one entry per CDR3 protein. Of 400,000 to 500,000 distinct CDR3 sequences listed, around 20% were seen once; the top ten hold 2.5% to 3.5%. Sequenced sample: peripheral blood. The receptor source for this set is a woman aged 18-35 years with stable Graves' hyperthyroidism.

This clonotype has ten or more counts. This CDR3 reads CSARVRVPRGYGYTF. As DNA, the CDR3 is TGCAGTGCTAGAGTTCGGGTTCCTAGGGGCTATGGCTACACCTTC. V and J are TRBV20-1 and TRBJ1-2; D possibly corresponds to TRBD1 (5 bases). CDR3 length equals 15 residues. V was shortened by 1 base and J by 4 bases, with 16 bases between the two germline ends. Germline CDR1 reads DFQATT; CDR2 reads SNEGSKA (reference sequence).

The J gene is TRBJ2-2, the V gene TRBV11-2; D gene uncertain. Trimming left V 10 bases short and J 0 bases short, with 12 bases between. Germline CDR1 is SGHAT and CDR2 is FQNNGV. The CDR3 covers 14 residues. Here the CDR3 reads CATRSTTNTGELFF. As DNA, the CDR3 is TGTGCCACCAGGTCTACAACGAACACCGGGGAGCTGTTTTTT.

This clonotype has at least ten counts. The CDR3 nucleotides are TGTGCCAGCTCACCTTCGGCTAGCGGGAGGGCACGGGAGCAGTACTTC. It is translated as CASSPSASGRAREQYF. The J gene is TRBJ2-7, the V gene TRBV18; 12 nucleotides match TRBD2. The CDR3 length is 16 residues. Germline values: CDR1 KGHSH, CDR2 LQKENI. V shed 3 bases, J shed 7 bases, and the junction held 10 bases outside the gene matches.

This clonotype showed up many times. The chain couples TRBV7-9 to TRBJ1-1; D remains ambiguous. The germline V and J ends were trimmed by 3 bases and 8 bases, with 16 bases remaining between them. From germline, CDR1 is SEHNR and CDR2 FQNEAQ (reference sequence). This CDR3 has 14 residues. The CDR3 is CASSLSLRPMEAFF. DNA of the CDR3: TGTGCCAGCAGCTTGAGTCTCCGTCCAATGGAAGCTTTCTTT.

This clonotype was detected many times. The gene calls are TRBV20-1 and TRBJ1-1; possible D gene TRBD1, 5 bases. The CDR3 spans 11 residues. Between the trimmed V and J ends, which lost 5 bases and 6 bases, there was a span of 10 bases. Germline V CDR1 and CDR2: DFQATT, SNEGSKA (reference sequence). The CDR3 region is CSAQRTPEAFF. The CDR3, as DNA: TGCAGTGCTCAGAGGACACCTGAAGCTTTCTTT.

The table lists this clonotype with a few counts. This may be a read error: a much more frequent sequence differs by one nucleotide. This chain uses TRBV10-2 with TRBJ1-1; D is uncertain. CDR1 and CDR2 (germline): WSHSY, SAAADI. The length of the CDR3 is 17 residues. The CDR3 loop reads CASIEPSPGGITCEAFF. CDR3 nucleotide sequence: TGCGCCAGCATTGAGCCATCTCCGGGCGGAATTACGTGTGAAGCTTTCTTT.

This clonotype was seen many times. V usage is TRBV6-7 and J usage is TRBJ2-7; 11 bases align to TRBD1. TRBV6-7 is reported as an ORF; its role is uncertain. The CDR3 is made up of 16 amino acids. J gave up 4 bases and V 5 bases, and 10 bases lay outside the gene matches. The CDR3, as DNA: TGTGCCAGCAGTCACGGACAGGGGGCAAGAATATACGAGCAGTACTTC. This sequence encodes CASSHGQGARIYEQYF.

This clonotype was seen ten or more times. The J gene is TRBJ2-7, the V gene TRBV20-1, with D tentatively TRBD1 (5 bases). The CDR3 has 13 amino acids. CDR1 and CDR2 from the germline V gene are DFQATT and SNEGSKA (reference sequence). Trimming removed 2 bases at V and 6 bases at J, with 14 bases between. CDR3 loop: CSARPRYQGEQYF. DNA for the CDR3: TGCAGTGCTAGACCCCGCTATCAGGGCGAGCAGTACTTC.

The chain links TRBV3-1 to TRBJ1-1; D possibly corresponds to TRBD1 (5 bases). V lost 4 bases and J 2 bases, leaving 17 bases between the germline ends. Germline V gene sequence: CDR1 LGHDT, CDR2 YNNKEL (reference sequence). The CDR3 contains 16 residues. The CDR3 DNA sequence: TGTGCCAGCAGCCCCCGACAGAGGGGCCTTAACACTGAAGCTTTCTTT. Translating gives CASSPRQRGLNTEAFF.

This clonotype was detected a few times. The chain combines TRBV27 with TRBJ2-5, with D perhaps TRBD1 (8 bases). With 11 bases removed from V and 0 bases from J, the gap between germline ends came to 19 bases. Germline assignment: CDR1 MNHEY and CDR2 SMNVEV (reference sequence). The CDR3 contains 15 residues. CDR3 in amino acids: CAGGRDRLHQETQYF. The CDR3, as DNA: TGTGCCGGGGGGAGGGACAGGCTACACCAAGAGACCCAGTACTTC.

The rearrangement links TRBV12-3 or TRBV12-4 to TRBJ2-5; 10 bases map to TRBD1. There are 16 residues in the CDR3. The V segment lost 6 bases and the J segment 1 base; nucleotides outside the gene matches: 8. As DNA, the CDR3 is TGTGCCAGCAGCCCCGGGACAGGGGATTTCCAAGAGACCCAGTACTTC. Translating gives CASSPGTGDFQETQYF.

In its sample, this clonotype was seen many times. The V call is TRBV2, the J call TRBJ2-2; D not resolved. V was clipped by 4 bases and J by 8 bases, with 11 bases between them. This CDR3 region has 13 residues. Germline V CDR1 and CDR2: SNHLY, FYNNEI. The CDR3 nucleotides are TGTGCCAGCAGTGGTGGCCCCTCTGGGGAGCTGTTTTTT. Its protein product is CASSGGPSGELFF.

This clonotype occurred many times. This rearrangement joins TRBV5-6 to TRBJ2-5; 8 bases map to TRBD1. The V segment lost 1 base and the J segment 5 bases; nucleotides outside the gene matches: 7. CDR1 is SGHDT and CDR2 is YYEEEE in the germline V gene. The CDR3 extends over 15 amino acids. CDR3 sequence (DNA): TGTGCCAGCAGCTTGAATCAGGGGGCAGCGGAGACCCAGTACTTC. Translating it yields CASSLNQGAAETQYF.

Only a few counts were recorded for this clonotype. Just one base apart from a much larger clone, this may be a read error. The chain combines TRBV6-5 with TRBJ2-5, with D possibly being TRBD2 (5 bases). Germline assignment: CDR1 MNHEY and CDR2 SVGAGI. This CDR3 contains 16 residues. The CDR3 DNA sequence: TGTGCCAGCAGTTACTCCGAGGGTGTATATGGGGAGACCCTGTACTTC. Encoded protein: CASSYSEGVYGETLYF.

This clonotype occurred many times. The chain is built from TRBV15 and TRBJ2-3; a possible D gene is TRBD1 (7 bases). Germline CDR1 is LNHNV and CDR2 is YYDKDF (reference sequence). V shed 6 bases and J shed 1 base, with 26 bases lying between them. The CDR3 spans 19 residues. The CDR3 bases are TGTGCCACCAGTCGGCGGGACAGAAAAACTTTCCTTGGCACAGATACGCAGTATTTT. Translating it yields CATSRRDRKTFLGTDTQYF.

To note about this clonotype: At one of its ends the junction is not consistent with the germline gene, which may arise from a read error. The chain joins TRBV5-1 to TRBJ2-7, with D perhaps TRBD2 (6 bases). The CDR3 spans 14 residues. Germline V gene data show CDR1 as SGHRS and CDR2 as YFSETQ. CDR3 nucleotides: TGCTCCAGCAAAGGAGGGGCGGCCCCCTACGAGCAGTACTTC. It codes for CSSKGGAAPYEQYF.

The J gene is TRBJ2-2, the V gene TRBV28; TRBD2 is a possible D gene (6 bases). The CDR3 runs 18 residues. The V end was cut by 1 base, the J end by 6 bases, with 21 bases between. The germline V gene has CDR1 MDHEN and CDR2 SYDVKM. The CDR3 DNA is TGTGCCAGCAGTTTATCCACCGTAGCGGTCTATAGTTCCGGGGAGCTGTTTTTT. It encodes CASSLSTVAVYSSGELFF. The entire variable domain, with the rest obtained from reference TRBV28 and TRBJ2-2, is as follows: DVKVTQSSRYLVKRTGEKVFLECVQDMDHENMFWYRQDPGLGLRLIYFSYDVKMKEKGDIPEGYSVSREKKERFSLILESASTNQTSMYLCASSLSTVAVYSSGELFFGEGSRLTVL.

Ten or more counts support this clonotype. Here the CDR3 reads CATSDLAPTGFDGELFF. CDR3 bases: TGTGCCACCAGTGATTTGGCCCCGACAGGGTTTGACGGGGAGCTGTTTTTT. The J gene is TRBJ2-2, the V gene TRBV24-1; TRBD1 aligns across 7 bases. The CDR3 extends over 17 amino acids. Trimming at V came to 0 bases and at J to 7 bases, leaving 10 bases not matched to a gene. The V gene's germline CDR1 is KGHDR and CDR2 SFDVKD.

The J gene is TRBJ2-5, the V gene TRBV7-8; the match to TRBD2 covers 12 bases. The CDR3 is made up of 19 amino acids. Losses at the gene ends were 1 base for V and 0 bases for J; bases not matched to a gene: 9. Per germline, CDR1 SGHVS and CDR2 FQNEAQ. CDR3 protein: CASSLELGLAGIHQETQYF. For the CDR3, the DNA is TGTGCCAGCAGCTTAGAACTAGGACTAGCGGGGATACACCAAGAGACCCAGTACTTC.

This clonotype came up many times. The chain recombines TRBV15 with TRBJ2-5; D remains ambiguous. V gave up 5 bases and J gave up 4 bases, with 8 bases separating them. Per the germline V gene, CDR1 is LNHNV and CDR2 is YYDKDF (reference sequence). The CDR3 totals 12 residues. Here the CDR3 DNA reads TGTGCCACCAGCCTTACAAGAGAGACCCAGTACTTC. Protein sequence: CATSLTRETQYF.

This clonotype was seen a handful of times. The chain recombines TRBV2 with TRBJ1-1; the D gene is possibly TRBD1 (5 bases). V was cut by 8 bases and J by 5 bases, with 15 bases left in between. Germline CDR1 reads SNHLY; CDR2 reads FYNNEI. This CDR3 contains 13 residues. Here the CDR3 DNA reads TGTGCCAGCCGGAGGGACGTTAGGACTGAAGCTTTCTTT. Protein product: CASRRDVRTEAFF.

There are a few counts of this clonotype. The J gene is TRBJ2-7, the V gene TRBV5-1; 7 nucleotides line up with TRBD1. CDR1 and CDR2 (germline): SGHRS, YFSETQ. This CDR3 is 14 amino acids long. Germline trimming cut 5 bases from V and 2 bases from J; bases unmatched to any gene: 7. CDR3 bases: TGCGCCAGCAGACGGGACAGTGCAACCTACGAGCAGTACTTC. This codes for CASRRDSATYEQYF.

Only a few counts were recorded for this clonotype. The chain joins TRBV6-5 to TRBJ2-7; D gene uncertain. The CDR3 sequence is 15 residues long. The V end was cut by 2 bases, the J end by 3 bases, with 14 bases between. Germline lookup yields CDR1 MNHEY and CDR2 SVGAGI. The CDR3 spells CASSYAPFGYYEQYF. CDR3 nucleotide sequence: TGTGCCAGCAGTTACGCCCCATTTGGATACTACGAGCAGTACTTC.

This clonotype was picked up a small number of times. This chain links TRBV3-1 with TRBJ1-1; D not certain. CDR1 is LGHDT, CDR2 YNNKEL, per germline (reference sequence). CDR3 length: 14 residues. With 0 bases removed from V and 8 bases from J, the gap between germline ends came to 13 bases. CDR3: CASSQEYAGAEAFF. The CDR3 nucleotides read TGTGCCAGCAGCCAAGAGTATGCTGGAGCGGAAGCTTTCTTT.

This clonotype has ten or more counts. The V and J genes are TRBV6-1 and TRBJ1-5; D not certain. From germline, CDR1 is MNHNS and CDR2 SASEGT. V dropped 7 bases and J dropped 0 bases, with 10 bases sitting between them. The CDR3 is 14 amino acids. The CDR3 sequence is CASNRRFSNQPQHF. CDR3 coding DNA: TGTGCCAGCAACCGCAGATTTAGCAATCAGCCCCAGCATTTT.

In its sample, this clonotype was seen many times. This may arise from a read error, as a much more abundant clone is one base away. The rearrangement joins TRBV12-3 or TRBV12-4 to TRBJ1-5; 7 bases match TRBD1. This CDR3 is 13 amino acids long. The CDR3 loop is CASSGTANQAQHF. Written as DNA, the CDR3 is TGTGCCAGCAGTGGGACAGCGAATCAGGCCCAGCATTTT.

This clonotype occurred many times. V gene TRBV24-1 combines with J gene TRBJ1-2, with TRBD1 identical over 8 bases. Germline V gene sequence: CDR1 KGHDR, CDR2 SFDVKD. The CDR3 spans 15 residues. With V trimmed by 0 bases and J by 3 bases, 2 bases remained unmatched. CDR3 coding DNA: TGTGCCACCAGTGATTTGGCAGGGGGCGACTATGGCTACACCTTC. Protein product: CATSDLAGGDYGYTF.

In this sample, this clonotype turned up many times. A read error may account for a junction end that differs from germline. This chain uses TRBV6-2 or TRBV6-3 with TRBJ2-6; D possibly corresponds to TRBD1 (5 bases). The CDR3 loop spans 15 amino acids. The germline V gene has CDR1 MNHEY and CDR2 SVGEGT. The chain's CDR3 is CASLRANSGANALTF. CDR3 coding DNA: TGTGCCAGCCTCCGGGCCAACTCTGGGGCCAACGCCCTGACTTTC.

This clonotype was observed at least ten times. This chain uses TRBV28 with TRBJ2-4; TRBD1 matches at 10 bases. V shed 10 bases, J shed 3 bases, and the junction held 12 bases outside the gene matches. The V gene's germline CDR1 is MDHEN and CDR2 SYDVKM. The CDR3 totals 16 residues. CDR3 nucleotide sequence: TGTGCCACCTTGGGACAGGGGAGGGGATTCAAAAACATTCAGTACTTC. Amino acid sequence: CATLGQGRGFKNIQYF.

This clonotype was found many times. The chain combines TRBV11-1 with TRBJ1-1; weak D call: TRBD1 (5 bases). Germline CDR1 SGHAT, CDR2 FQDESV (reference sequence). The CDR3 totals 21 residues. Trimming removed 0 bases from V and 0 bases from J, with 26 bases in between. CDR3 sequence reads: CASSLAPRRGRERSMNTEAFF. DNA of the CDR3: TGTGCCAGCAGCTTAGCCCCCCGACGGGGCAGGGAGAGAAGCATGAACACTGAAGCTTTCTTT.